A single sample gave rise to the 17 T cell receptor beta chains below, sequenced in a study of metastatic and nonmetastatic thyroid tumors. Patients had received no treatment of any kind before thyroid surgery. Using MiXCR, TCRdb re-called clones from the PCR reads. The sample carries around 89,000 clones, 15% recorded once. Sequencing input: blood. The source of these receptors is a female donor with papillary thyroid cancer or a benign thyroid nodule (not recorded which). Some clones in this sample may be carry-over from other donors' samples.

On this clone: A much larger clone differs by one base, so this may be a read error. The V and J genes are TRBV29-1 and TRBJ1-1; D ambiguous. Germline V gene sequence: CDR1 SQVTM, CDR2 ANQGSEA. Between the trimmed V and J ends, which lost 5 bases and 2 bases, there was a span of 12 bases. The CDR3 is 13 residues long. CDR3 bases: TGCAGCGTTCCCTTGTGGGATAACACTGAAGCTTTCTTT. It encodes CSVPLWDNTEAFF.

This clone was seen ten or more times. The chain has TRBV12-3 or TRBV12-4 and TRBJ1-5, with no clear D. The CDR3 is 18 amino acids. With 5 bases removed from V and 5 bases from J, the gap between germline ends came to 25 bases. DNA for the CDR3: TGTGCCAGCAGTATGCTCCTTTCCGACAAGCCCTCCCATCAGCCCCAGCATTTT. Its protein is CASSMLLSDKPSHQPQHF.

This clone occurred many times. The chain has TRBV20-1 and TRBJ2-7; possibly TRBD1 for D (6 bases). This CDR3 has 15 amino acids. Germline V gene lookup returns CDR1 DFQATT and CDR2 SNEGSKA (reference sequence). The V and J ends lost 0 bases and 2 bases respectively, with 14 bases between them. The CDR3 DNA is TGCAGTGCTAGAGATAGGTTACAGGGACCCTACGAGCAGTACTTC. It codes for CSARDRLQGPYEQYF.

This clone was recorded a few times. This CDR3 fails to terminate in the conserved phenylalanine or tryptophan, so it likely reflects a read error. The CDR3 bases are TGTGCCAGCACCCCTTGGGGGCGGGGGAACTATGAGCAGTTCCTC. Amino acids: CASTPWGRGNYEQFL. This chain joins TRBV12-3 or TRBV12-4 and TRBJ2-1; the D gene is possibly TRBD2 (7 bases). The CDR3 contains 15 residues. Trimming pared 7 bases from V and 8 bases from J, leaving 21 bases between.

This clone has a handful of counts. V and J are TRBV2 and TRBJ2-7, with D perhaps given as TRBD1 or TRBD2 (5 bases each). The CDR3 is 14 residues long. In germline, CDR1 is SNHLY, CDR2 FYNNEI. V lost 5 bases, J lost 4 bases, and 15 bases lay in between. The CDR3 is CASSHTGTPYEQYF. DNA of the CDR3: TGTGCCAGCAGTCATACCGGGACCCCATACGAGCAGTACTTC.

The chain employs TRBV5-1 and TRBJ2-3; D assignment may be TRBD1 or TRBD2 (5 bases each). The germline V gene has CDR1 SGHRS and CDR2 YFSETQ. V lost 5 bases to trimming and J lost 3 bases, with 10 bases between them. The CDR3 is made up of 13 amino acids. DNA of the CDR3: TGCGCCAGCAGACTAGAGGGGACAGATACGCAGTATTTT. Residues: CASRLEGTDTQYF.

The V and J genes are TRBV6-5 and TRBJ2-7, with a weak D call TRBD2 (5 bases). Trimming cost V 4 bases and J 2 bases, with 12 bases left between them. Per germline, CDR1 MNHEY and CDR2 SVGAGI. CDR3 length: 14 residues. The chain's CDR3 is CASSSYGLTYEQYF. CDR3 sequence (DNA): TGTGCCAGCAGTTCATACGGACTTACCTACGAGCAGTACTTC.

This clone was counted many times. V and J are TRBV25-1 and TRBJ2-6, with D hard to call. Per germline, CDR1 MGHDK and CDR2 SYGVNS. The CDR3 is 13 residues long. V lost 6 bases and J lost 2, with 5 bases in between. The CDR3 sequence is CASSNAGANVLTF. The DNA for the CDR3 is TGTGCCAGCAGCAATGCTGGGGCCAACGTCCTGACTTTC.

This clone was seen many times. The chain has TRBV5-1 and TRBJ2-3; TRBD1 aligns across 9 bases. There are 15 residues in the CDR3. J gave up 6 bases and V 4 bases, and 9 bases lay outside the gene matches. Per germline, CDR1 SGHRS and CDR2 YFSETQ. This chain's CDR3 is CASSPTGGVADTQYF. The CDR3 DNA reads TGCGCCAGCAGCCCGACAGGGGGTGTAGCTGATACGCAGTATTTT.

In its sample, this clone was seen many times. The chain has TRBV12-3 or TRBV12-4 and TRBJ2-5, with 9 bases matching TRBD2. J gave up 5 bases and V 1 base, and 5 bases lay outside the gene matches. This CDR3 has 15 amino acids. The chain's CDR3 is CASSLGAGGVETQYF. The CDR3 DNA reads as TGTGCCAGCAGTTTAGGGGCGGGGGGGGTGGAGACCCAGTACTTC.

This clone was detected a few times. The chain carries TRBV19 and TRBJ2-2, with 8 bases lining up with TRBD1. J was trimmed by 7 bases and V by 2 bases; bases with no gene match: 3. The CDR3 loop spans 14 amino acids. CDR1 is LNHDA, CDR2 SQIVND, per germline (reference sequence). CDR3 in amino acids: CASSIQGAVGELFF. CDR3 sequence (DNA): TGTGCCAGTAGTATACAGGGGGCGGTCGGGGAGCTGTTTTTT.

This clone was picked up many times. The CDR3 region is CASSLYPGEGNTIYF. The CDR3 nucleotides read TGTGCCAGCAGCTTGTATCCAGGGGAAGGAAACACCATATATTTT. The chain recombines TRBV11-1 with TRBJ1-3, with D perhaps matching TRBD1 (6 bases). This CDR3 region has 15 residues. Trimming took off 3 bases at V and 4 bases at J, with 13 bases between the two ends. CDR1 SGHAT and CDR2 FQDESV come from the germline V gene (reference sequence).

Concerning this clone itself: A much bigger clone sits one base away, suggesting this may be a read error. The chain links TRBV20-1 to TRBJ2-3, with TRBD1 identical over 10 bases. V shed 2 bases, J shed 15 bases, and the junction held 17 bases outside the gene matches. CDR1 is DFQATT and CDR2 is SNEGSKA in the germline V gene (reference sequence). The CDR3 runs 15 residues. The CDR3 DNA sequence: TGCAGTGCTAGAACAGCCGGACAGGGGGGTTTACGTGATTATTTT. It translates to CSARTAGQGGLRDYF.

This clone was detected ten times or more. The rearrangement uses TRBV11-1 and TRBJ2-7; D is possibly TRBD1 or TRBD2 (5 bases each). Germline lookup yields CDR1 SGHAT and CDR2 FQDESV (reference sequence). Trimming stripped 5 bases from V and 1 base from J, with 21 bases between. This CDR3 is 17 amino acids long. The CDR3 DNA follows: TGTGCCAGCAGCCGGGGTGGGTTCCAGGGCCGGTCCTACGAGCAGTACTTC. Amino acids: CASSRGGFQGRSYEQYF.

This clone was detected a few times. A much larger clone lies one base from this, so it may be a read error. The chain links TRBV2 to TRBJ2-3, with D unclear. The germline CDR1 and CDR2 sequences are SNHLY and FYNNEI. Deletions cut 4 bases from V and 5 bases from J, with 13 bases between. The CDR3 has 14 residues. As DNA, the CDR3 is TGTGCCAGCAGTGTGGCCTCCTTGGGAGATACGCAGTATTTT. Translated: CASSVASLGDTQYF.

This clone was detected only a few times. An end of the junction differs from the germline gene, which may be a read error. The chain carries TRBV19 and TRBJ2-2; TRBD2 aligns across 8 bases. Germline CDR1 and CDR2: LNHDA and SQIVND (reference sequence). The CDR3 spans 12 residues. The CDR3 DNA reads as TGTGCCAGTTCCGTGCGGCGGGGGGAGCTGTTCTTT. Its translation is CASSVRRGELFF.

This clone occurred many times. V usage is TRBV19 and J usage is TRBJ2-7, with 8 bases that match TRBD2. The germline V gene has CDR1 LNHDA and CDR2 SQIVND (reference sequence). J gave up 2 bases and V 10 bases, and 10 bases lay outside the gene matches. This CDR3 comprises 14 residues. The CDR3 loop is CATKAAGGTYEQYF. The CDR3 nucleotides read TGTGCCACCAAGGCGGCGGGGGGAACCTACGAGCAGTACTTC.